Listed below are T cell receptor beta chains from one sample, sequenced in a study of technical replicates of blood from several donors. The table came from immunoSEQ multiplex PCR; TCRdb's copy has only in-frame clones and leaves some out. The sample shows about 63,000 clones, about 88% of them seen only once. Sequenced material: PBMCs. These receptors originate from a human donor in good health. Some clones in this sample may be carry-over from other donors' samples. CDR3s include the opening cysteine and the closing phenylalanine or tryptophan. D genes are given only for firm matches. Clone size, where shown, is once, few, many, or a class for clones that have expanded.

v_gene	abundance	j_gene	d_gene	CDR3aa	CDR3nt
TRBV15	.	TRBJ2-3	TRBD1	CATSARTGGADTQYF	TGTGCCACCAGCGCAAGGACAGGGGGCGCAGATACGCAGTATTTT
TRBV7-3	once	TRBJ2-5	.	CASSPSHRETQYF	TGTGCCAGCAGCCCTTCCCATCGGGAGACCCAGTACTTC
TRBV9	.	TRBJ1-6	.	CASSDGGGRYNSPLHF	TGTGCCAGCAGCGATGGGGGGGGCAGGTATAATTCACCCCTCCACTTT
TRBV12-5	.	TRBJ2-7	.	CASGPDRAYEQYF	TGTGCTAGTGGCCCGGACAGAGCCTACGAGCAGTACTTC
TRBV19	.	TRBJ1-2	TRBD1	CASSPDRVDYGYTF	TGTGCCAGTAGCCCCGACAGGGTGGACTATGGCTACACCTTC
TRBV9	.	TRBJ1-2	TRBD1	CASSPRQGGSYGYTF	TGTGCCAGCAGCCCCCGACAGGGAGGAAGCTATGGCTACACCTTC
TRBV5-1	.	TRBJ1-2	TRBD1	CASSGTGQGAGGYTF	TGCGCCAGCAGCGGAACGGGACAGGGGGCTGGCGGCTACACCTTC
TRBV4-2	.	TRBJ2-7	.	CASSQEGGPYEQYF	TGTGCCAGCAGCCAAGAAGGGGGACCCTACGAGCAGTACTTC
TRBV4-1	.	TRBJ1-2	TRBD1	CASSQFGETGSGYTF	TGCGCCAGCAGCCAATTTGGGGAGACAGGGTCTGGCTACACCTTC
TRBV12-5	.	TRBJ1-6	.	CASARGGVSSPLHF	TGTGCTAGTGCTAGGGGGGGGGTCAGTTCACCCCTCCACTTT
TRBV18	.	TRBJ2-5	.	CASSPDREETQYF	TGTGCCAGCTCACCCGACCGGGAGGAGACCCAGTACTTC
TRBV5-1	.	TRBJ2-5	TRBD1	CASSLQGAGETQYF	TGCGCCAGCAGCTTGCAGGGGGCAGGGGAGACCCAGTACTTC
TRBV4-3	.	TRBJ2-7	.	CASSQLSAGSYEQYF	TGCGCCAGCAGCCAGTTAAGCGCGGGCTCCTACGAGCAGTACTTC
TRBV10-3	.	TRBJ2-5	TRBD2	CAISEFSGGAGETQYF	TGTGCCATCAGTGAGTTTAGCGGGGGGGCCGGAGAGACCCAGTACTTC
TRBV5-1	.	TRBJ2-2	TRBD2	CASSPRAGGIGGELFF	TGCGCCAGCAGCCCCCGCGCGGGGGGCATCGGGGGGGAGCTGTTTTTT
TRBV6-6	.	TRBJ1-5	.	CASSPLTANQPQHF	TGTGCCAGCAGTCCATTGACAGCTAATCAGCCCCAGCATTTT
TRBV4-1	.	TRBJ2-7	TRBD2	CASSHLGGGYEQYF	TGCGCCAGCAGCCACCTTGGGGGGGGCTACGAGCAGTACTTC
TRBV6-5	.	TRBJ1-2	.	CASSRQGREGGYTF	TGTGCCAGCAGTCGCCAAGGACGGGAGGGTGGCTACACCTTC
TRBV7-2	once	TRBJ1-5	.	CASSAHREPQPQHF	TGTGCCAGCAGCGCACACAGGGAACCGCAGCCCCAGCATTTT
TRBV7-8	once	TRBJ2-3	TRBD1	CASSLRTGRGTQYF	TGTGCCAGCAGCTTACGGACAGGGCGGGGTACGCAGTATTTT
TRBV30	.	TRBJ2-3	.	CAWSNRANTQYF	TGTGCCTGGAGTAACAGGGCAAACACGCAGTATTTT
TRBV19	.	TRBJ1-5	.	CASRGPTRMVHF	TGTGCCAGTAGGGGCCCTACCCGGATGGTACATTTT
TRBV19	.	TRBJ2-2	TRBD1	CASSIVGGVGELFF	TGTGCCAGTAGTATAGTAGGGGGCGTCGGGGAGCTGTTTTTT
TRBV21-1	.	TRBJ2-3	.	CASSTGEASGSESTDTQYF	TGTGCCAGCAGCACCGGCGAGGCTAGCGGGAGCGAGAGCACAGATACGCAGTATTTT
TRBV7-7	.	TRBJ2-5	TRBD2	CASSLEAGGRPGTQYF	TGTGCCAGCAGCTTAGAAGCGGGGGGACGTCCGGGCACCCAGTACTTC
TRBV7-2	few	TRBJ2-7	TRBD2	CASSLDRLAGGGTEQYF	TGTGCCAGCAGCTTAGACAGACTAGCGGGAGGGGGCACGGAGCAGTACTTC
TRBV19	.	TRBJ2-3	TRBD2	CASSITSGVTDTQYF	TGTGCCAGTAGTATAACTAGCGGGGTCACAGATACGCAGTATTTT
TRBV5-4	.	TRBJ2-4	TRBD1	CASSTGQGYKNIQYF	TGTGCCAGCAGCACCGGACAGGGTTACAAAAACATTCAGTACTTC
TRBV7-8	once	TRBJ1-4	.	CASSPQGATNEKLFF	TGTGCCAGCAGTCCTCAGGGTGCAACTAATGAAAAACTGTTTTTT